Listed below are T cell receptor beta chains from one sample, sequenced in a study of shared clonotypes between healthy human individuals. Repertoires were generated with immunoSEQ multiplex PCR, while TCRdb's copy carries only in-frame clones and drops some. The data hold approximately 980,000 clones, with approximately 80% observed a single time. Sequenced input: memory CD4+ T cells sorted from blood. All receptors come from a man between 18 and 29 years old in good health. CDR3s include the opening cysteine and the closing phenylalanine or tryptophan. A D gene is named only where the DNA matches it firmly. A row's size may be missing; if present it is once, few, many or a size class.

cdr3_nt cdr3_aa cdr3_length j_call clone_size d_call v_call
TGTGCCAGCAGCTTAAACCAAGGGACAGGGCGAAACACTGAAGCTTTCTTT CASSLNQGTGRNTEAFF 17 TRBJ1-1 . TRBD1 TRBV7-9
TGTGCCAGCAGCCGCACGGGACGGGACAGAAACATTCAGTACTTC CASSRTGRDRNIQYF 15 TRBJ2-4 . TRBD1 TRBV5-6
TGCGCCAGCAGACCGGGACTAGCGGGGGGAAGTAATGAGCAGTTCTTC CASRPGLAGGSNEQFF 16 TRBJ2-1 . TRBD2 TRBV10-1
TGTGCCAGCAGTTACCGTCTATCCCAGGCGCAGTTCTTC CASSYRLSQAQFF 13 TRBJ2-1 few . TRBV6-5
TGCGCCAGCAGCTTTGGGCAATCTAGCACAGATACGCAGTATTTT CASSFGQSSTDTQYF 15 TRBJ2-3 . . TRBV5-1
TGTGCCATCAGTGAGTTGACAGGGGCTAACTATGGCTACACCTTC CAISELTGANYGYTF 15 TRBJ1-2 . TRBD1 TRBV10-3
TGCAGCGTTGTTACTAGCGGGAGTTGGGCAGATACGCAGTATTTT CSVVTSGSWADTQYF 15 TRBJ2-3 . TRBD2 TRBV29-1
TGCGCCAGCAGCCAAGCTCCGACTAGCGGGGGGACAGATACGCAGTATTTT CASSQAPTSGGTDTQYF 17 TRBJ2-3 . TRBD2 TRBV4-1
TGCGCCAGCAGCTTGGTAGGGAATGGCCGGTACGAGCAGTACTTC CASSLVGNGRYEQYF 15 TRBJ2-7 . . TRBV5-1
TGTGCCACCTGGACAGGGGTAGATTCACCCCTCCACTTT CATWTGVDSPLHF 13 TRBJ1-6 . TRBD1 TRBV6-6
TGTGCCAGCAGTTCCCGGCGGAGCGAGGAAAAACTGTTTTTT CASSSRRSEEKLFF 14 TRBJ1-4 once . TRBV6-6
TGTGCCAGCAACTCCGGGACGAATCAGCCCCAGCATTTT CASNSGTNQPQHF 13 TRBJ1-5 . . TRBV2
TGCGCCAGCAGCGAGGGGACAGGGACAGATACGCAGTATTTT CASSEGTGTDTQYF 14 TRBJ2-3 . TRBD1 TRBV5-1
TGTGCAAGTCGCTCCCGGACTAGCGGGGGACCCTACAATGAGCAGTTCTTC CASRSRTSGGPYNEQFF 17 TRBJ2-1 once . TRBV12-2
TGCGCCAGCAGACCCGGACAGGGGACCTTGGGGTATGGCTACACCTTC CASRPGQGTLGYGYTF 16 TRBJ1-2 . TRBD1 TRBV5-1